This T cell receptor beta chain came from a study of T cells after yellow fever vaccination. In TCRdb, the 5' RACE reads were re-called with MiXCR into one record per CDR3 protein. This table holds around 600,000 distinct CDR3 sequences, over 9% found once. Germline V gene sequence: CDR1 MNHEY, CDR2 SVGEGT. The CDR3 sequence is 17 residues long. V was cut by 0 bases and J by 5 bases, with 17 bases left in between. This TCR came from a man aged 25-45 years who received the YFV17D yellow fever vaccine. The rearrangement links TRBV6-2 or TRBV6-3 to TRBJ2-1, with D possibly TRBD1 on 5 matching bases. The material was PBMCs, obtained on the day of the yellow fever booster vaccination. CDR3 loop: CASSYSTSQRGNNEQFF. The CDR3 DNA reads TGTGCCAGCAGTTACTCGACGAGCCAAAGGGGAAACAATGAGCAGTTCTTC.